This is a list of T cell receptor beta chains from one sample in a study of early T cells in non-severe SARS-CoV-2 infection. TCRdb reanalysed the 5' RACE reads using MiXCR and keeps one entry per CDR3 protein. The table includes under 60,000 distinct CDR3 sequences, over 5% detected once. Sample: whole blood. The source is an adult who was a healthcare worker with PCR-confirmed SARS-CoV-2 infection or an uninfected control (not recorded which). Both conserved end residues are part of each CDR3. The D gene is left open where the match is weak. Only some rows state a clone size, as once, few, many or a class for expanded clones.

cdr3_nt	cdr3_aa	d_call	v_call	j_call	clone_size
TGCAGTGCTAGAGTGAGGACTTACAATGAGCAGTTCTTC	CSARVRTYNEQFF	.	TRBV20-1	TRBJ2-1	many
TGTGCCAGCAGCACGAGCAGGGATACGCAGTATTTT	CASSTSRDTQYF	.	TRBV3-1	TRBJ2-3	many
TGTGCCAGCAGCTTATTGTCGAACACCGGGGAGCTGTTTTTT	CASSLLSNTGELFF	.	TRBV11-2	TRBJ2-2	.
TGTGCCAGCAGCTCGGTGTTGAGGTCGGATACGCAGTATTTT	CASSSVLRSDTQYF	.	TRBV11-1	TRBJ2-3	many
TGTGCCAGCAGCTCCGGGGGGACCGGCGACGTCGAGACCCAGTACTTC	CASSSGGTGDVETQYF	TRBD2	TRBV5-5	TRBJ2-5	.
TGTGCCAGCATCCCTCCGGGACAGGGGGCGCAGGAGACCCAGTACTTC	CASIPPGQGAQETQYF	TRBD1	TRBV6-1	TRBJ2-5	many
TGTGCCAGCAGCTTAGCGGCCGGGATAAGCTCCTACGAGCAGTACTTC	CASSLAAGISSYEQYF	.	TRBV7-9	TRBJ2-7	few
TGTGCCAGCAGTAGAGACACTAGCGGGAGTGGGAAGACCCAGTACTTC	CASSRDTSGSGKTQYF	TRBD2	TRBV6-6	TRBJ2-5	.
TGCAGTGCTAGAGATAGTTTGGGTTACACCATATATTTT	CSARDSLGYTIYF	.	TRBV20-1	TRBJ1-3	.
TGCAGTGCTAGAGCCCCGTGGGGCGCCAACTATGGCTACACCTTC	CSARAPWGANYGYTF	.	TRBV20-1	TRBJ1-2	many
TGTGCCAGCAGTTACGGGGACTATGGCTACACCTTC	CASSYGDYGYTF	.	TRBV6-6	TRBJ1-2	many
TGTGCCAGCAGCCTGGACGGCACAGATACGCAGTATTTT	CASSLDGTDTQYF	.	TRBV7-9	TRBJ2-3	many
TGTGCTAGTGGTTTGGTACGACACGAGCAGTACTTC	CASGLVRHEQYF	.	TRBV12-5	TRBJ2-7	few
TGCAGTGCCTTGGGGAAATCCTACGAGCAGTACTTC	CSALGKSYEQYF	.	TRBV20-1	TRBJ2-7	many
TGTGCCACGCAACGACAGGACGACAGCTACACCTTC	CATQRQDDSYTF	.	TRBV10-3	TRBJ1-2	.
TGTGCCAGTAGTAGAAGGGGATGGGATTACGAGCAGTACTTC	CASSRRGWDYEQYF	.	TRBV19	TRBJ2-7	.
TGTGCCAGCAGCTTGGAACGTGGACAGGGGGTCTCCAAGCAGTACTTC	CASSLERGQGVSKQYF	TRBD1	TRBV5-4	TRBJ2-7	many
TGTGCCAGCAGCTTAGAAGTGACACAAGAGACAAAACTGTTTTTT	CASSLEVTQETKLFF	.	TRBV7-9	TRBJ1-4	.
TGTGCCAGCACCCCCCCGGGACTAGCGGGAGGCCACTCCTACAATGAGCAGTTCTTC	CASTPPGLAGGHSYNEQFF	TRBD2	TRBV2	TRBJ2-1	many
TGTGCCAGCAGCTCCAGCGTCGAGACCCAGTACTTC	CASSSSVETQYF	.	TRBV7-2	TRBJ2-5	many
TGTGCCAGCAGTTTCGGTCTTGGCAGAGCCTACGAGCAGTACTTC	CASSFGLGRAYEQYF	.	TRBV28	TRBJ2-7	.
TGTGCCAGCAGCTTAGTCCGGTCGCGGGACACTGAAGCTTTCTTT	CASSLVRSRDTEAFF	.	TRBV7-8	TRBJ1-1	many
TGTGCCAGCAGCTTAGGTAGCGGGAGGACTCAAGAGACCCAGTACTTC	CASSLGSGRTQETQYF	TRBD2	TRBV7-2	TRBJ2-5	many
TGTGCCAGTAGTCCTAGCGGGGGGCTCTACGAGCAGTACTTC	CASSPSGGLYEQYF	TRBD2	TRBV19	TRBJ2-7	.